This entry is about one TCR beta chain. Its antigen is unidentified. This entry belongs to a study of T cell responses to AZD1222 COVID-19 vaccine. Study-wide points: Following two doses of AZD1222, Spike-specific TCR breadth and depth rose.

Here immunoSEQ multiplex PCR was the method, and the copy in TCRdb shows in-frame clones only, minus some. The profile shows about 100,000 clones, 88% of them singletons. CDR3 length: 15 amino acids. Trimming left V 2 bases short and J 2 bases short, with 13 bases between. Germline-derived CDR1 and CDR2 are SGDLS and YYNGEE. The receptor was derived from an adult in good health. This chain joins TRBV9 and TRBJ2-5, with a weak D call TRBD1 (5 bases). The input for sequencing was peripheral blood, taken on day 0 of AZD1222 vaccination. The CDR3 nucleotides read TGTGCCAGCAGCGTTGGGGTGGGGCCGCAAGAGACCCAGTACTTC. This translates into CASSVGVGPQETQYF.